This TCR beta chain was recovered during a study of blood T cell repertoires in COVID-19. This CDR3 has 12 amino acids. The germline V and J ends were trimmed by 2 bases and 8 bases, with 7 bases remaining between them. Per the germline V gene, CDR1 is MDHEN and CDR2 is SYDVKM. Profiled with immunoSEQ multiplex PCR; TCRdb holds only in-frame clones, not every one. In the table there are approximately 470,000 clones, 80% to 90% of which are singletons. The sequenced sample consisted of peripheral blood. The chain links TRBV28 to TRBJ1-3, with D hard to call. The source of this sequence is a human donor in a cohort sampled during active COVID-19. The CDR3 sequence: CASSLEKHTIYF. CDR3 in DNA: TGTGCCAGCAGTTTAGAGAAGCACACCATATATTTT.